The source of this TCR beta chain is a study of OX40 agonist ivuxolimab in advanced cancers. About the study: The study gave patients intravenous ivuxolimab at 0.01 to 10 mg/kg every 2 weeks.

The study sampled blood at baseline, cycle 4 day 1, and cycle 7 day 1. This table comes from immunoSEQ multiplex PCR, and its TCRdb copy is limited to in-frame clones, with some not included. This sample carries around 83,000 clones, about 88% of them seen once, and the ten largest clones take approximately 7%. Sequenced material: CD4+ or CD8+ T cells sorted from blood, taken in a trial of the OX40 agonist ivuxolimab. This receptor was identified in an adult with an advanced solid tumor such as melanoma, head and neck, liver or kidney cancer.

CDR3 amino acids: CASSPGGAAEAFF. The CDR3 DNA follows: TGTGCCAGCTCACCGGGGGGCGCGGCTGAAGCTTTCTTT. The chain couples TRBV18 to TRBJ1-1, with D tentatively TRBD1 (6 bases). V lost 3 bases, J lost 6 bases, and 11 bases lay in between. There are 13 residues in the CDR3. Germline V gene lookup returns CDR1 KGHSH and CDR2 LQKENI. The full variable domain, completed using reference TRBV18 and TRBJ1-1, is NAGVMQNPRHLVRRRGQEARLRCSPMKGHSHVYWYRQLPEEGLKFMVYLQKENIIDESGMPKERFSAEFPKEGPSILRIQQVVRGDSAAYFCASSPGGAAEAFFGQGTRLTVV.